This TCR beta chain was documented in a study of shared clonotypes between healthy human individuals. Trimming shortened V by 6 bases and J by 3 bases, and 5 bases separated the two germline ends. This CDR3 has 10 amino acids. Germline CDR1 reads DFQATT; CDR2 reads SNEGSKA (reference sequence). The data were produced by immunoSEQ multiplex PCR, yet TCRdb's version contains in-frame clones alone and is incomplete. The sample lists over 2 million clones; 80% to 95% were seen once. Comment on this clone: Within the sample, other DNA sequences also encode this same CDR3.

The sample taken for sequencing was naive CD4+ T cells from PBMCs. Subset reported: CD45RA+ positively selected. The chain recombines TRBV20-1 with TRBJ2-5, with no clear D. The TCR was taken from a man between 18 and 29 years old in good health. Some clones in this sample may be carry-over from other donors' samples. The CDR3 bases are TGCAGTGCGAGGAAAGAGACCCAGTACTTC. Amino acid sequence: CSARKETQYF.